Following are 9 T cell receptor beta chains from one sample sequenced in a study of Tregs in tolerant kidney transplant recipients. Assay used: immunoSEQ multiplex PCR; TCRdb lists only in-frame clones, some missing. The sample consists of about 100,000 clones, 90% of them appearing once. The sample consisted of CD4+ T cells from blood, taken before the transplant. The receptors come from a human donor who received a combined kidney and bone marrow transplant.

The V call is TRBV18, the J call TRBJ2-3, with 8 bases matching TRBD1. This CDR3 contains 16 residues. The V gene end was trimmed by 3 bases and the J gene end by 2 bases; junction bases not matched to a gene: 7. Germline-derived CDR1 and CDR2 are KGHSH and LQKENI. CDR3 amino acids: CASSPTTGVLTDTQYF. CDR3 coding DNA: TGTGCCAGCTCACCCACGACAGGGGTACTCACAGATACGCAGTATTTT.

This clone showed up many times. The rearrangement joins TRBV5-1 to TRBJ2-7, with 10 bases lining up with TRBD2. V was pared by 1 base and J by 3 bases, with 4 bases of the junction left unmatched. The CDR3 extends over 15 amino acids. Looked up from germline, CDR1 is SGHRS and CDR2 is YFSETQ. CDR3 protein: CASSLRPSGGYEQYF. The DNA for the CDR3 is TGCGCCAGCAGCTTGAGGCCTAGCGGGGGCTACGAGCAGTACTTC. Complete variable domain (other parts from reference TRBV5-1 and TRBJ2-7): KAGVTQTPRYLIKTRGQQVTLSCSPISGHRSVSWYQQTPGQGLQFLFEYFSETQRNKGNFPGRFSGRQFSNSRSEMNVSTLELGDSALYLCASSLRPSGGYEQYFGPGTRLTVT.

Here the CDR3 reads CASNPDSMNTEAFF. The CDR3 coding sequence is TGTGCCAGCAACCCGGACTCCATGAACACTGAAGCTTTCTTT. The chain couples TRBV5-6 to TRBJ1-1; no reliable D call. Trimming removed 6 bases at V and 0 bases at J, with 12 bases between. Germline CDR1 reads SGHDT; CDR2 reads YYEEEE. This CDR3 has 14 residues.

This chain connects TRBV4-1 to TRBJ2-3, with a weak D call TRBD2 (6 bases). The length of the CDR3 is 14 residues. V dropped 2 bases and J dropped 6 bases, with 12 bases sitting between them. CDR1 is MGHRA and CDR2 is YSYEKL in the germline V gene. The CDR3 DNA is TGCGCCAGCAGCCAACTAACCGCGGGGGATACGCAGTATTTT. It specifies CASSQLTAGDTQYF.

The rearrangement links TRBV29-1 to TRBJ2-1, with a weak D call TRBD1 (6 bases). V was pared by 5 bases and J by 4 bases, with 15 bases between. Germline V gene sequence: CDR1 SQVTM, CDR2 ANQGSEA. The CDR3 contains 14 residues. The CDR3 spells CSVLRTEAYNEQFF. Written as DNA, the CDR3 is TGCAGCGTTTTAAGGACAGAGGCATACAATGAGCAGTTCTTC.

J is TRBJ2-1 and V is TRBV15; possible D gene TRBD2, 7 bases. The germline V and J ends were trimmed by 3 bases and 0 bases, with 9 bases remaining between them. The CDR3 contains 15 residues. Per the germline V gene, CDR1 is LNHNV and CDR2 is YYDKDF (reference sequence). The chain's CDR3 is CATSRGGASYNEQFF. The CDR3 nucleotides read TGTGCCACCAGCAGGGGGGGGGCCTCCTACAATGAGCAGTTCTTC.

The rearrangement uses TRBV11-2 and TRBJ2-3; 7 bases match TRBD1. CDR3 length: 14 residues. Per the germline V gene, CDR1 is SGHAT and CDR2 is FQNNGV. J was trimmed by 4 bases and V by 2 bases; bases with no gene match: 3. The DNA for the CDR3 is TGTGCCAGCAGCTTATCAGGACAGGCAGATACGCAGTATTTT. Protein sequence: CASSLSGQADTQYF.

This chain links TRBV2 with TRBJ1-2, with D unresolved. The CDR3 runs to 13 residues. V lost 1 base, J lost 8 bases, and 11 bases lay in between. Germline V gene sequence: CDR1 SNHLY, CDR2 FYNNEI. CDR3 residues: CASSEVVTGGYTF. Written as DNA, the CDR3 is TGTGCCAGCAGTGAAGTCGTTACGGGGGGCTACACCTTC. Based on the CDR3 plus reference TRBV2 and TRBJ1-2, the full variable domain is EPEVTQTPSHQVTQMGQEVILRCVPISNHLYFYWYRQILGQKVEFLVSFYNNEISEKSEIFDDQFSVERPDGSNFTLKIRSTKLEDSAMYFCASSEVVTGGYTFGSGTRLTVV.

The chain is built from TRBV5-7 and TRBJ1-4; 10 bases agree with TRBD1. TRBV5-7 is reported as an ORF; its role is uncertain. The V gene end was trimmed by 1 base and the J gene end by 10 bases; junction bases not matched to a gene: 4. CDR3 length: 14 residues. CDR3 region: CASSLCGQGGKLFF. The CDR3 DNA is TGTGCCAGCAGCTTGTGCGGACAGGGGGGAAAACTGTTTTTT.